The subject of this entry is one TCR beta chain. As yet, its antigen is unknown. The data belong to a study of CD8+CD57+ T cells in acquired aplastic anemia. Across the whole study: DNA recovered from sorted CD4+ and CD8+ cells had a mean of approximately 3.2 ug. Study-level points and caveats: Patients and controls shared 25 to 30 CD8+ CDR3 sequences, which appeared highly expressed in patients and within their immunodominant clones.

Profiles of TCR beta VDJ and CDR3 were generated from a genomic DNA template. TCRdb analysed the reads with MiXCR anew, one entry per CDR3 protein. The top ten hold 2.5% to 3% of the sample, which has about 130,000 distinct CDR3 sequences, more than 40% seen once. V trimming: 6 bases; J trimming: 14 bases; junction bases outside the gene matches: 9. The CDR3 has 13 amino acids. The germline gives CDR1 SNHLY, CDR2 FYNNEI. This chain connects TRBV2 to TRBJ1-6, with 8 bases matching TRBD1. What was sequenced was sorted CD4+, CD8+, or CD8+CD57+ T cells (not recorded which) from PBMCs. This sequence originates from a human donor in good health, serving as a control. CDR3: CASSGTGHGTLHF. CDR3 nucleotides: TGTGCCAGCAGCGGGACAGGACACGGGACCCTCCACTTT.